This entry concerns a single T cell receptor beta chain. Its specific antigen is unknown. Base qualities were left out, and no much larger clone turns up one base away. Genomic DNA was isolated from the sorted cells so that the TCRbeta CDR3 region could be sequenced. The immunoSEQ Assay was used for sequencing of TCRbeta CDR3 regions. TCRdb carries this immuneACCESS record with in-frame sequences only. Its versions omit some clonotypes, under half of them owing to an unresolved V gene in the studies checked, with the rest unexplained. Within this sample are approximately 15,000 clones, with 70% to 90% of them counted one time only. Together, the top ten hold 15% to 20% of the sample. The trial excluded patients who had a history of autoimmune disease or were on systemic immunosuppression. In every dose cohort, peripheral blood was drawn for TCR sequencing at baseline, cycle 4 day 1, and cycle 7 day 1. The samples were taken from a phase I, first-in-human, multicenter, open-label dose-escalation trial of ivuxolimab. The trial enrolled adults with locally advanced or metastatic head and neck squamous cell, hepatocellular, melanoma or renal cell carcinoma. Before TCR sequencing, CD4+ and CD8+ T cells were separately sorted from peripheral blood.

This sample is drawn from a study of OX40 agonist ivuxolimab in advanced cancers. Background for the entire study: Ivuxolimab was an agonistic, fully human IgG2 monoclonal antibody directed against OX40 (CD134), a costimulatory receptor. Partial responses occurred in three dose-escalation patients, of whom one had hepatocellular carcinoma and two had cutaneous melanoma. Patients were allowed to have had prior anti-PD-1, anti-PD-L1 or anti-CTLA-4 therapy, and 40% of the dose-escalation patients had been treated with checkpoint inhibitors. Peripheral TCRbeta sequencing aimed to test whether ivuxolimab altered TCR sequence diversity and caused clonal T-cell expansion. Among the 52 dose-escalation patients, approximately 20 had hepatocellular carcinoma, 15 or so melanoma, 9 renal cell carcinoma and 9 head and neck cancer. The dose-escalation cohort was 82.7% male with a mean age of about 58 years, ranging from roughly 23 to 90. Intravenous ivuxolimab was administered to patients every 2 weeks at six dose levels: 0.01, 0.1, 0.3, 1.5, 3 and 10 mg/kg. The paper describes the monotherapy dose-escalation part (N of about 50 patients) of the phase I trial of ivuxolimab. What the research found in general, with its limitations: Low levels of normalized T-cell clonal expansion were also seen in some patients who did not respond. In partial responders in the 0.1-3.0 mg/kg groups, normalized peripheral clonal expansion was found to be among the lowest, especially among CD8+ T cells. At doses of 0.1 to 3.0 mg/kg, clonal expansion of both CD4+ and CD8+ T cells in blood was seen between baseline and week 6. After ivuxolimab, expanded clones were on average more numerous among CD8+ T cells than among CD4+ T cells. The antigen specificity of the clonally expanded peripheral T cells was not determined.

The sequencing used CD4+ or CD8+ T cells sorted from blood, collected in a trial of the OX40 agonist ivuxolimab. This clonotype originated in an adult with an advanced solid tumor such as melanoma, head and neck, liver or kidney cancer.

In nucleotides, the sequence is TGCGCCAGCAGCCAGGGACTAGCGGGGGGGCAAGAGACCCAGTACTTC. Translated, this gives CASSQGLAGGQETQYF. The V and J genes are TRBV5-1 and TRBJ2-5, and 16 bases in between align with TRBD2. Trimming leaves V shorter by 4 bases and J shorter by 2 bases, with the junction holding 2 bases beyond the gene matches. Taken from the germline V gene, the CDR1 and CDR2 loops are SGHRS and YFSETQ. Taken from cysteine to phenylalanine, the CDR3 has 16 residues. The sequence is cut down to CDR3 DNA, 48 bases in frame from base 1.